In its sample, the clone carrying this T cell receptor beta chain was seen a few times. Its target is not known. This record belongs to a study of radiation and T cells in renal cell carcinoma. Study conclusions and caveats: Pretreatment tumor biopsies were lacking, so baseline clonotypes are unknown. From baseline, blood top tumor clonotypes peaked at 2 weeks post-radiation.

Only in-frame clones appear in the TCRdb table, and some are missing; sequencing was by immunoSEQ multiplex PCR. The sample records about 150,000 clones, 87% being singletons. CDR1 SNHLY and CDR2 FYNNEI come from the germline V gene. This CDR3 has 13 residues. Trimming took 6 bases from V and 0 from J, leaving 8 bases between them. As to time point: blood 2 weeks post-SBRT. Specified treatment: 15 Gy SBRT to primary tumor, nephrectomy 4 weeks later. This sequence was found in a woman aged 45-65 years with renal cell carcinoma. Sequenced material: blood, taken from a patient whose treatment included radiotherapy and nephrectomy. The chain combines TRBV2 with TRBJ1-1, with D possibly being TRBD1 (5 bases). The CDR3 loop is CASRTDMNTEAFF. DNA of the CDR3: TGTGCCAGCAGGACAGATATGAACACTGAAGCTTTCTTT.